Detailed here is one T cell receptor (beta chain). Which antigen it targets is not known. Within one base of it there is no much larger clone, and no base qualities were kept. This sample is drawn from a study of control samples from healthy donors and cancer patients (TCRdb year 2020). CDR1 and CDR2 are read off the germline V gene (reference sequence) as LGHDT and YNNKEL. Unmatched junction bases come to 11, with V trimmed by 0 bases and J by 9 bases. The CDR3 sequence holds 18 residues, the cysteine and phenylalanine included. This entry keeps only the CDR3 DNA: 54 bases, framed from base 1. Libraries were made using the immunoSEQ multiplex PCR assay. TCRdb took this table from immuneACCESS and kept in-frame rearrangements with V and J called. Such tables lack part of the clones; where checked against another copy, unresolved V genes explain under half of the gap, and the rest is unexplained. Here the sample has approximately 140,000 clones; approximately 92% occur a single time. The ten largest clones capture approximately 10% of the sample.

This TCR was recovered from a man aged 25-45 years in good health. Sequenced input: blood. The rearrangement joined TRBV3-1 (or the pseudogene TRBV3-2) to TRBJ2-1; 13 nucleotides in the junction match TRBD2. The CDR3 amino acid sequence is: CASSQDGTSGKIGSEQFF. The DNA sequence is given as TGTGCCAGCAGCCAAGATGGGACTAGCGGGAAAATCGGGAGTGAGCAGTTCTTC.